The 28 T cell receptor beta chains below were found in one sample sequenced in a study of beta chain features in type 1 diabetes. Study-wide findings and caveats: Significant though moderate, a shortening of TCRB CDR3s appeared in all four CD4+ subsets of Type 1 diabetes patients.

The authors reverse transcribed all of the isolated RNA, so sequencing captured expressed TCRB transcripts. Measured with immunoSEQ multiplex PCR; TCRdb has only the in-frame clones, and not every one. The profile shows 680,000 or so clones, roughly 13% of them singletons. These receptors have no known antigen. The material sequenced was naive CD4+ T cells from blood. The source is a man aged 18 to 30 with type 1 diabetes.

Worth noting for this clone: A much larger clonotype is one base distant, so this may be a read error. In the same sample, other DNA sequences code for this CDR3. The gene calls are TRBV2 and TRBJ2-2, with D unclear. The CDR3 length is 12 residues. Between the trimmed V and J ends, which lost 6 bases and 0 bases, there was a span of 2 bases. Germline assignment: CDR1 SNHLY and CDR2 FYNNEI. The CDR3 loop reads CASSTNTGELFF. As DNA, the CDR3 is TGTGCCAGCAGCACGAACACCGGGGAGCTGTTTTTT.

The V call is TRBV30, the J call TRBJ1-4; D ambiguous. Germline V CDR1 and CDR2: GTSNPN, SVGIG (reference sequence). The V and J ends lost 2 bases and 7 bases respectively, with 8 bases between them. This CDR3 spans 12 amino acids. CDR3 in DNA: TGTGCCTGGAGTCGGGAGGCTGAAAAACTGTTTTTT. Encoded protein: CAWSREAEKLFF.

There are a few counts of this clone. The chain links TRBV28 to TRBJ1-1; possibly TRBD1 for D (6 bases). The CDR3 has 14 residues. The germline V and J ends were trimmed by 8 bases and 1 base, with 14 bases remaining between them. Germline values: CDR1 MDHEN, CDR2 SYDVKM. CDR3 bases: TGTGCCAGCGGACCGGGGGCGCAGAACACTGAAGCTTTCTTT. Amino acids: CASGPGAQNTEAFF.

The chain links TRBV15 to TRBJ2-1; TRBD2 matches at 10 bases. Germline CDR1 and CDR2: LNHNV and YYDKDF (reference sequence). Trimming took 6 bases from V and 8 from J; bases not matched to a gene: 7. The CDR3 is 14 amino acids. Here the CDR3 DNA reads TGTGCCACCAGGAAATTAGCGGGGGGACATGAGCAGTTCTTC. Residues: CATRKLAGGHEQFF. Filled out from reference TRBV15 and TRBJ2-1, the complete variable domain reads DAMVIQNPRYQVTQFGKPVTLSCSQTLNHNVMYWYQQKSSQAPKLLFHYYDKDFNNEADTPDNFQSRRPNTSFCFLDIRSPGLGDTAMYLCATRKLAGGHEQFFGPGTRLTVL.

The rearrangement joins TRBV12-5 to TRBJ1-1; D unclear. Per germline, CDR1 LGHNT and CDR2 FRNRAP. V lost 9 bases and J 4 bases, leaving 9 bases between the germline ends. The CDR3 contains 11 residues. The CDR3, as DNA: TGTGCTAGCGCGATGGGCACTGAAGCTTTCTTT. Protein sequence: CASAMGTEAFF. The full variable domain, completed using reference TRBV12-5 and TRBJ1-1, is DARVTQTPRHKVTEMGQEVTMRCQPILGHNTVFWYRQTMMQGLELLAYFRNRAPLDDSGMPKDRFSAEMPDATLATLKIQPSEPRDSAVYFCASAMGTEAFFGQGTRLTVV.

This sequence joins TRBV29-1 and TRBJ1-4, with D possibly matching TRBD1 (6 bases). The germline CDR1 and CDR2 sequences are SQVTM and ANQGSEA. The CDR3 is made up of 14 amino acids. Trimming shortened V by 6 bases and J by 6 bases, and 17 bases separated the two germline ends. The CDR3 region is CSVSRGAIDEKLFF. The CDR3 DNA reads TGCAGCGTGTCCAGGGGAGCCATCGATGAAAAACTGTTTTTT.

This rearrangement joins TRBV4-1 to TRBJ1-2, with D possibly TRBD1 on 5 matching bases. Per germline, CDR1 MGHRA and CDR2 YSYEKL. V lost 1 base and J 3 bases, leaving 12 bases between the germline ends. CDR3 length: 15 amino acids. CDR3 coding DNA: TGCGCCAGCAGCCAAGTCGGGGTGGGGGACTATGGCTACACCTTC. The encoded protein is CASSQVGVGDYGYTF.

The chain joins TRBV5-6 to TRBJ1-5, with TRBD1 matching over 7 bases. The CDR3 covers 14 residues. V shed 5 bases, J shed 1 base, and the junction held 3 bases outside the gene matches. The germline CDR1 and CDR2 sequences are SGHDT and YYEEEE. The CDR3 reads CASSTGQSNQPQHF. CDR3 nucleotide sequence: TGTGCCAGCAGTACGGGACAGAGCAATCAGCCCCAGCATTTT.

This clone was counted a few times. The chain uses TRBV18 and TRBJ2-4; 7 nucleotides agree with TRBD1. Germline V gene lookup returns CDR1 KGHSH and CDR2 LQKENI. This CDR3 contains 19 residues. Unmatched junction bases numbered 15, after V lost 4 bases and J lost 0 bases. The CDR3 DNA follows: TGTGCCAGCTCACATCCGGTAATGACAGGGAGTATAGCCAAAAACATTCAGTACTTC. This sequence encodes CASSHPVMTGSIAKNIQYF.

The V call is TRBV30, the J call TRBJ1-2, with 7 bases fitting TRBD1. The V gene's germline CDR1 is GTSNPN and CDR2 SVGIG (reference sequence). The CDR3 spans 14 residues. V shed 5 bases and J 4 bases; nucleotides not matched to a gene: 10. The CDR3: CAWGSRTGLYGYTF. CDR3 bases: TGTGCCTGGGGAAGTAGGACAGGCCTCTATGGCTACACCTTC.

The chain combines TRBV7-9 with TRBJ1-6; 12 bases line up with TRBD1. This CDR3 has 15 amino acids. CDR1 is SEHNR, CDR2 FQNEAQ, per germline (reference sequence). V lost 6 bases, J lost 14 bases, and 11 bases stayed unmatched. Here the CDR3 reads CASSPTGTGGMALHF. DNA for the CDR3: TGTGCCAGCAGTCCAACCGGGACAGGGGGCATGGCCCTCCACTTT.

V is TRBV27 and J is TRBJ1-4, with 7 positions matching TRBD1. The junction had 4 bases not matched to a gene; V was cut back by 5 bases and J by 4 bases. The germline CDR1 and CDR2 sequences are MNHEY and SMNVEV (reference sequence). This CDR3 region has 14 residues. CDR3 region: CASSTGTVNEKLFF. The CDR3 nucleotides read TGTGCCAGCAGTACCGGGACAGTTAATGAAAAACTGTTTTTT.

The V gene is TRBV10-2, the J gene TRBJ1-1; 11 bases agree with TRBD1. This CDR3 comprises 15 residues. The J segment lost 1 base and the V segment lost 3 bases, leaving 1 base of the junction unmatched. Per germline, CDR1 WSHSY and CDR2 SAAADI. CDR3 region: CASSDGTGGNTEAFF. The CDR3 region has the DNA TGCGCCAGCAGTGACGGGACAGGGGGGAACACTGAAGCTTTCTTT.

CDR3 region: CASSQDTNKGGTDTQYF. For the CDR3, the DNA is TGTGCCAGCAGCCAAGATACTAACAAGGGCGGGACAGATACGCAGTATTTT. The chain recombines TRBV14 with TRBJ2-3; TRBD2 might be the D (5 bases). This CDR3 spans 17 amino acids. Germline V gene sequence: CDR1 SGHDN, CDR2 FVKESK. The germline V and J ends were trimmed by 0 bases and 3 bases, with 16 bases remaining between them.

CDR3 sequence reads: CASSSPQYGGDEKLFF. The CDR3 DNA follows: TGTGCCAGCAGCTCCCCACAGTACGGAGGGGATGAAAAACTGTTTTTT. The chain employs TRBV7-9 and TRBJ1-4; D perhaps matches TRBD1 (5 bases). The CDR3 extends over 16 amino acids. The V gene's germline CDR1 is SEHNR and CDR2 FQNEAQ (reference sequence). V lost 4 bases and J lost 6, with 18 bases in between.

CDR3 loop: CATGGELNEQYF. In DNA, the CDR3 is TGTGCCACCGGAGGGGAATTGAACGAGCAGTACTTC. The chain couples TRBV10-3 to TRBJ2-7; perhaps TRBD2 as D (6 bases). The CDR3 contains 12 residues. Germline CDR1 ENHRY, CDR2 SYGVKD. The V and J ends lost 10 bases and 5 bases respectively, with 15 bases between them.

This chain joins TRBV28 and TRBJ1-2; possible D gene TRBD1, 5 bases. V was clipped by 6 bases and J by 5 bases, with 16 bases between them. In germline, CDR1 is MDHEN, CDR2 SYDVKM. The CDR3 contains 14 residues. CDR3 region: CASSPAGVRYGYTF. Written as DNA, the CDR3 is TGTGCCAGCAGCCCGGCGGGGGTTCGGTATGGCTACACCTTC.

V and J are TRBV9 and TRBJ1-5; D possibly corresponds to TRBD1 (5 bases). V was clipped by 0 bases and J by 0 bases, with 13 bases between them. Germline V CDR1 and CDR2: SGDLS, YYNGEE. The CDR3 consists of 17 residues. The CDR3 is CASSVGEDTHSNQPQHF. CDR3 DNA sequence: TGTGCCAGCAGCGTAGGTGAGGACACCCATAGCAATCAGCCCCAGCATTTT.

This sequence joins TRBV7-2 and TRBJ1-2; no firm D call. CDR1 is SGHTA and CDR2 is FQGNSA in the germline V gene. This CDR3 is built from 13 residues. Trimming shortened V by 2 bases and J by 8 bases, and 12 bases separated the two germline ends. The CDR3 bases are TGTGCCAGCAGCTTAATGCCACCACGGGGCTACACCTTC. As protein: CASSLMPPRGYTF.

The rearrangement links TRBV4-2 to TRBJ2-3, with 7 bases fitting TRBD2. The germline V gene has CDR1 LGHNA and CDR2 YNFKEQ. This CDR3 is 17 amino acids long. Trimming took 3 bases from V and 6 from J; bases not matched to a gene: 15. DNA for the CDR3: TGTGCCAGCAGCCATCCCCTAGCGGCGCCCGTTAGGGATACGCAGTATTTT. It specifies CASSHPLAAPVRDTQYF.

The chain couples TRBV13 to TRBJ1-1, with D perhaps matching TRBD1 (5 bases). CDR1 PRHDT and CDR2 FYEKMQ come from the germline V gene (reference sequence). V was pared by 4 bases and J by 5 bases, with 11 bases between. This CDR3 has 13 residues. CDR3 residues: CASSSRERTEAFF. Written as DNA, the CDR3 is TGTGCCAGCAGCTCCAGGGAGAGAACTGAAGCTTTCTTT.

This clone has more than one count but fewer than ten. The rearrangement uses TRBV6-5 and TRBJ1-5; D may be TRBD1 (5 bases). The CDR3 is 15 residues long. Trimming removed 6 bases at V and 5 bases at J, with 17 bases between. Germline CDR1 is MNHEY and CDR2 is SVGAGI. The chain's CDR3 is CASRPAKGRDQPQHF. DNA of the CDR3: TGTGCCAGCAGGCCGGCGAAGGGGCGCGATCAGCCCCAGCATTTT.

This clone has a handful of counts. Compared with germline, one end of the junction differs, possibly owing to a read error. The chain links TRBV7-7 to TRBJ2-5; TRBD2 might be the D (5 bases). This CDR3 has 11 residues. Germline CDR1 is SSHAT and CDR2 is FNYEAQ (reference sequence). Written as DNA, the CDR3 is TGTGCTAGCAGCTTAGGAGGGACCCAGTACTTC. This gives the protein CASSLGGTQYF.

This clone appeared a few times. The genes are TRBV7-9 and TRBJ1-5; possible D gene TRBD1, 6 bases. The V gene lost 4 bases and the J gene lost 3 bases, with 7 bases spanning the gap. This CDR3 is built from 13 residues. CDR1 and CDR2 from the germline V gene are SEHNR and FQNEAQ (reference sequence). CDR3 residues: CASSWTDNQPQHF. For the CDR3, the DNA is TGTGCCAGCAGCTGGACAGACAATCAGCCCCAGCATTTT.

This clone was observed a few times. The chain couples TRBV29-1 to TRBJ2-7; D is unclear. This CDR3 is 14 amino acids long. Germline CDR1 and CDR2: SQVTM and ANQGSEA. Trimming removed 7 bases from V and 6 bases from J, with 22 bases in between. The CDR3 loop reads CSAASNFRTFEQYF. Written as DNA, the CDR3 is TGCAGCGCCGCCTCCAACTTCCGGACCTTCGAGCAGTACTTC.

This clone was counted between two and nine times. The rearrangement links TRBV10-3 to TRBJ1-4; no definite D call. The CDR3 is made up of 13 amino acids. V was cut by 2 bases and J by 5 bases, with 6 bases left in between. The germline gives CDR1 ENHRY, CDR2 SYGVKD. CDR3 amino acids: CAISERTNEKLFF. The DNA of the CDR3 is TGTGCCATCAGTGAGAGGACCAATGAAAAACTGTTTTTT.

This clone was detected a few times. The J gene is TRBJ1-1, the V gene TRBV30; no clear D. The length of the CDR3 is 13 residues. The V gene's germline CDR1 is GTSNPN and CDR2 SVGIG (reference sequence). Deletions cut 3 bases from V and 4 bases from J, with 12 bases between. The DNA of the CDR3 is TGTGCCTGGAGGGGAGGGAGTGTCACTGAAGCTTTCTTT. Translating gives CAWRGGSVTEAFF.

The V and J genes are TRBV30 and TRBJ2-5; D remains unclear. Germline CDR1 reads GTSNPN; CDR2 reads SVGIG (reference sequence). The CDR3 runs to 13 residues. Trimming shortened V by 0 bases and J by 2 bases, and 7 bases separated the two germline ends. Here the CDR3 reads CAWSVLIQETQYF. Here the CDR3 DNA reads TGTGCCTGGAGTGTCTTAATTCAAGAGACCCAGTACTTC.